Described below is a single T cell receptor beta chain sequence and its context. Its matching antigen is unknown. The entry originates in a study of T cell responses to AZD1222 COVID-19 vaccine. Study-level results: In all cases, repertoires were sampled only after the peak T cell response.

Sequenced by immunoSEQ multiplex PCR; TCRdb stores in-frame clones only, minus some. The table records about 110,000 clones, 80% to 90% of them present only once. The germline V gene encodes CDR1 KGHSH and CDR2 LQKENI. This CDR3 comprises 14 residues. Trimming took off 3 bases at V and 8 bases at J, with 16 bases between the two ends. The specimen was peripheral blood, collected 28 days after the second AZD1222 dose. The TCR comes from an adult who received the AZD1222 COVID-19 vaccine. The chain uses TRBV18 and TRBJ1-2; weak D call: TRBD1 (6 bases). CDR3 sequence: CASSPATGTEGYTF. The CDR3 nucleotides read TGTGCCAGCTCACCGGCGACAGGTACGGAAGGCTACACCTTC.